The clone carrying this T cell receptor beta chain turned up a few times. Its cognate antigen is unknown. TCRdb called the 5' RACE reads again in MiXCR, with one record for every CDR3 protein. The data hold about 200,000 distinct CDR3 sequences, with over 9.5% observed a single time. The sample originates from a study of identical twins. Overall study results and limits: Among out-of-frame alpha sequences shared by twins, low generation probability occurred in excess.

The donors were all healthy and Caucasian. The V gene lost 2 bases and the J gene lost 1 base, with 8 bases spanning the gap. Germline values: CDR1 MGHRA, CDR2 YSYEKL. CDR3 length equals 15 residues. Sequenced: memory T cells sorted from blood. The chain employs TRBV4-1 and TRBJ2-2; the D gene is possibly TRBD1 (5 bases). The receptor was isolated from a man in his forties or fifties in good health. The CDR3 sequence: CASSQKGLNTGELFF. CDR3 bases: TGCGCCAGCAGCCAAAAGGGGCTGAACACCGGGGAGCTGTTTTTT.